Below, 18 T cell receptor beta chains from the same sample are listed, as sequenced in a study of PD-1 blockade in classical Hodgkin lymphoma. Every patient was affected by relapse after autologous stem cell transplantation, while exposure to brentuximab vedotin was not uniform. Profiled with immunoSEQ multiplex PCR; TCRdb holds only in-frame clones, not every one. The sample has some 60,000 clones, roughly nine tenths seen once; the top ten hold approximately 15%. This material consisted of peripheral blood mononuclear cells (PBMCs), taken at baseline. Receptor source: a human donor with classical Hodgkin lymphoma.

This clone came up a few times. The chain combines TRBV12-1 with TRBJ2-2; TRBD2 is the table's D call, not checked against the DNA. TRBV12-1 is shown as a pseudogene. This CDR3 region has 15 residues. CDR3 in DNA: TGTGCCAGCAGTACTACTGCGGCGAACACCGGGGAGCTGTTTTTT. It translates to CASSTTAANTGELFF.

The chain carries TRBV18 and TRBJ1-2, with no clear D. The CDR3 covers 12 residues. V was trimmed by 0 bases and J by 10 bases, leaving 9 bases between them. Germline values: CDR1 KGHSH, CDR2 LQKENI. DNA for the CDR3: TGTGCCAGCTCACCACCAACGATTTTCTACACCTTC. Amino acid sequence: CASSPPTIFYTF.

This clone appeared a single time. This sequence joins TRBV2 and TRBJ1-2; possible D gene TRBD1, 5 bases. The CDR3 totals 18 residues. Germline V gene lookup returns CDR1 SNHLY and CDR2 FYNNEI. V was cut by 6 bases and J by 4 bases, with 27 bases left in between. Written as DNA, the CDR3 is TGTGCCAGCAGAGACCCCCGGGACGGTACGACTTTAAGCTATGGCTACACCTTC. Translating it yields CASRDPRDGTTLSYGYTF.

CDR3 coding DNA: TGTGCCAGCAGCGCGGGACGGATATCCTACGAGCAGTACTTC. This sequence encodes CASSAGRISYEQYF. The chain carries TRBV2 and TRBJ2-7, with a weak D call TRBD2 (6 bases). This CDR3 has 14 residues. Looked up from germline, CDR1 is SNHLY and CDR2 is FYNNEI. Trimming took 6 bases from V and 1 from J, leaving 13 bases between them. Full variable domain (remainder filled in from reference TRBV2 and TRBJ2-7): EPEVTQTPSHQVTQMGQEVILRCVPISNHLYFYWYRQILGQKVEFLVSFYNNEISEKSEIFDDQFSVERPDGSNFTLKIRSTKLEDSAMYFCASSAGRISYEQYFGPGTRLTVT.

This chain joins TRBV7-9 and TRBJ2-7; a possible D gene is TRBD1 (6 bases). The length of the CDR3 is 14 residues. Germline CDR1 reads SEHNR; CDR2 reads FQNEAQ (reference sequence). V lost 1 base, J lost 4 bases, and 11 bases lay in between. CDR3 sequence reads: CASSLVGRGYEQYF. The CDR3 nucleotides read TGTGCCAGCAGCTTAGTTGGCAGGGGATACGAGCAGTACTTC.

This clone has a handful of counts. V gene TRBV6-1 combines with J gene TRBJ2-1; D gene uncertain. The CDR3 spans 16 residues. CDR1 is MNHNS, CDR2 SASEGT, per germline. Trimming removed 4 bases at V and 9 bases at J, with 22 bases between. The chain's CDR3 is CASSASVADAKGEQFF. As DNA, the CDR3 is TGTGCCAGCAGTGCCTCCGTGGCCGACGCCAAAGGTGAGCAGTTCTTC.

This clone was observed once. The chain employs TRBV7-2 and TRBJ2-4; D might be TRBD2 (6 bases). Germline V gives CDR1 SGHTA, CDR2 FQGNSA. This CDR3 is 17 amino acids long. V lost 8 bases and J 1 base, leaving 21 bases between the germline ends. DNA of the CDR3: TGTGCCAGCGGGGGGTCGGAGGGATTTTCGGCCAAAAACATTCAGTACTTC. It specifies CASGGSEGFSAKNIQYF.

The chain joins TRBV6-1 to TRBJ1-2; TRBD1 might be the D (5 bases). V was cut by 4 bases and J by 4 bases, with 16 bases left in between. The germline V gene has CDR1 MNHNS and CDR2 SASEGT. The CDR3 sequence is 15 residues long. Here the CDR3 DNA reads TGTGCCAGCAGTGGATGGGACGTCCGGGGCTATGGCTACACCTTC. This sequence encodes CASSGWDVRGYGYTF.

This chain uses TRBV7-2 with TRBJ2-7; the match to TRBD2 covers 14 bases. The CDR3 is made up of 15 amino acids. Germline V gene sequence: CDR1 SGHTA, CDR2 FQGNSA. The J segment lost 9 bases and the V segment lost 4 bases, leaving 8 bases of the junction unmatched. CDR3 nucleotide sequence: TGTGCCAGCAGCTCCAGACTAGCGGGGGGGGTCGGGCAGTACTTC. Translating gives CASSSRLAGGVGQYF.

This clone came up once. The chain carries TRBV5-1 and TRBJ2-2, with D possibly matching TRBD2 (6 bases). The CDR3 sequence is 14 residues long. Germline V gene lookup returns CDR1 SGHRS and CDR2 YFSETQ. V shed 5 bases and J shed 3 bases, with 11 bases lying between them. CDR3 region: CASRWDSYTGELFF. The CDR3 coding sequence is TGCGCCAGCAGGTGGGACTCTTACACCGGGGAGCTGTTTTTT.

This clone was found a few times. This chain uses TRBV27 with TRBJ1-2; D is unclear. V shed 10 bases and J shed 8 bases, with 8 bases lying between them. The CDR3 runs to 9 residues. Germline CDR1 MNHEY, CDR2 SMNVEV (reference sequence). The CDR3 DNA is TGTGCCATCCCTCGCGGCTACACCTTC. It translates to CAIPRGYTF.

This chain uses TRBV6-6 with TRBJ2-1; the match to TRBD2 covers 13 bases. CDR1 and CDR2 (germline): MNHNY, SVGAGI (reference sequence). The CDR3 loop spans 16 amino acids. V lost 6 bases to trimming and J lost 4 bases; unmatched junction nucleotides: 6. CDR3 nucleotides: TGTGCCAGCAGGGAACTAGCGGGGGGGCTGTACAATGAGCAGTTCTTC. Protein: CASRELAGGLYNEQFF.

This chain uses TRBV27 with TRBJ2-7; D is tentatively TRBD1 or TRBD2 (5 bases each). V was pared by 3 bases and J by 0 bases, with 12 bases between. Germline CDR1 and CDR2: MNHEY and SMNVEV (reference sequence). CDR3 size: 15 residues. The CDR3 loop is CASSFRGSPSYEQYF. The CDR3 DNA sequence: TGTGCCAGCAGTTTCCGGGGCTCGCCCTCCTACGAGCAGTACTTC.

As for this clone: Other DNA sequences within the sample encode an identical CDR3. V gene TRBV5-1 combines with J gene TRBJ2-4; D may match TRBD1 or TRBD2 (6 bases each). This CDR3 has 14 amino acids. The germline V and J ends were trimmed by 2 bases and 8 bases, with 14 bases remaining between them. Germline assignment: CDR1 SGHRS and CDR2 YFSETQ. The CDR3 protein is CASSFEGGVDIQYF. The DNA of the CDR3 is TGCGCCAGCAGCTTCGAGGGGGGTGTGGACATTCAGTACTTC.

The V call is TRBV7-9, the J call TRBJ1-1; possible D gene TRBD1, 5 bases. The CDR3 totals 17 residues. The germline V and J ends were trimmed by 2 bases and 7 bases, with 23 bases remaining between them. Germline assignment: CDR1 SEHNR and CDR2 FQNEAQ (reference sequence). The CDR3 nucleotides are TGTGCCAGCAGCTTAAAACCGTGGGGAGGACAACCGGATGAAGCTTTCTTT. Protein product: CASSLKPWGGQPDEAFF.

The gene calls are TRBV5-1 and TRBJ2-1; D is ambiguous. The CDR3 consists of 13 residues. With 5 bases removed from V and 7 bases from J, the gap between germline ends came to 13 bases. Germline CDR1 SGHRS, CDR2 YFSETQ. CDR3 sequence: CASRIGVLNEQFF. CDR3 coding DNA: TGCGCCAGCAGGATCGGAGTACTTAATGAGCAGTTCTTC.

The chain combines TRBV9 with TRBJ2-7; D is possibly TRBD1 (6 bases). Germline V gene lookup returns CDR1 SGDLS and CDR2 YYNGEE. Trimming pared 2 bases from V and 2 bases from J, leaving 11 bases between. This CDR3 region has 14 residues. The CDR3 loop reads CASSVTGLTYEQYF. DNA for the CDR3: TGTGCCAGCAGCGTTACAGGGTTGACCTACGAGCAGTACTTC.

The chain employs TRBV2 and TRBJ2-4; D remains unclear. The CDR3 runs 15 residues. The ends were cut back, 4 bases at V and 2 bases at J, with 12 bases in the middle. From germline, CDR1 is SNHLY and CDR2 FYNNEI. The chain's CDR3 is CASSVAGLPKNIQYF. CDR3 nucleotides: TGTGCCAGCAGTGTGGCCGGATTACCCAAAAACATTCAGTACTTC.